The next 22 T cell receptor beta chains were all read from a single sample in a study of OX40 agonist ivuxolimab in advanced cancers. Profiling relied on immunoSEQ multiplex PCR, and the TCRdb table lists in-frame clones only, not all of them. This table has 50,000 to 70,000 clones, approximately 93% appearing once. Sequencing used CD4+ or CD8+ T cells sorted from blood, obtained in a trial of the OX40 agonist ivuxolimab. All receptors come from an adult with an advanced solid tumor such as melanoma, head and neck, liver or kidney cancer.

CDR3 coding DNA: TGTGCCAGCAGTTTGTTAGGGGACAGCTCCTACGAGCAGTACTTC. The encoded protein is CASSLLGDSSYEQYF. The rearrangement links TRBV27 to TRBJ2-7; the match to TRBD1 covers 7 bases. CDR1 is MNHEY, CDR2 SMNVEV, per germline (reference sequence). With 3 bases clipped from V and 0 bases from J, the junction kept 5 bases outside the gene matches. This CDR3 has 15 amino acids.

The chain has TRBV5-6 and TRBJ2-7; possible D gene TRBD2, 6 bases. Germline CDR1 and CDR2: SGHDT and YYEEEE. Trimming pared 0 bases from V and 6 bases from J, leaving 13 bases between. The CDR3 contains 14 residues. DNA for the CDR3: TGTGCCAGCAGCTTGGGCCAGGGACTTCTCGAGCAGTACTTC. Translating gives CASSLGQGLLEQYF.

The V and J genes are TRBV4-1 and TRBJ2-3; D is ambiguous. The CDR3 length is 14 residues. The V end was cut by 0 bases, the J end by 0 bases, with 4 bases between. CDR1 is MGHRA, CDR2 YSYEKL, per germline. This chain's CDR3 is CASSQDGSTDTQYF. The CDR3 DNA follows: TGCGCCAGCAGCCAAGATGGGAGCACAGATACGCAGTATTTT.

V is TRBV29-1 and J is TRBJ1-3; D is unresolved. V was clipped by 0 bases and J by 0 bases, with 9 bases between them. This CDR3 contains 15 residues. In germline, CDR1 is SQVTM, CDR2 ANQGSEA. In DNA, the CDR3 is TGCAGCGTTGAAGAGTTCGGGAACTCTGGAAACACCATATATTTT. This gives the protein CSVEEFGNSGNTIYF.

The chain carries TRBV19 and TRBJ2-1, with 8 bases identical to TRBD2. CDR1 is LNHDA and CDR2 is SQIVND in the germline V gene (reference sequence). V lost 5 bases and J lost 0; bases outside the gene matches: 6. This CDR3 has 16 amino acids. The CDR3 spells CASSLAGGRSYNEQFF. CDR3 nucleotide sequence: TGTGCCAGTAGTCTGGCGGGAGGCCGCTCCTACAATGAGCAGTTCTTC.

In DNA, the CDR3 is TGTGCCAGTAGTATATACTACAATGAGCAGTTCTTC. This encodes CASSIYYNEQFF. V and J are TRBV19 and TRBJ2-1; unclear D gene. Germline V gene sequence: CDR1 LNHDA, CDR2 SQIVND (reference sequence). V dropped 2 bases and J dropped 3 bases, with 2 bases sitting between them. The CDR3 is made up of 12 amino acids.

The chain joins TRBV4-3 to TRBJ2-7, with 7 bases matching TRBD2. The length of the CDR3 is 15 residues. V gave up 0 bases and J gave up 4 bases; unmatched junction bases: 6. Germline V gene sequence: CDR1 LGHNA, CDR2 YSLEER. Here the CDR3 reads CASSQDLASGYEQYF. In DNA form, the CDR3 reads TGCGCCAGCAGCCAAGATCTCGCTAGCGGTTACGAGCAGTACTTC.

CDR3 sequence: CAIRIPRGTNYGYTF. Written as DNA, the CDR3 is TGTGCCATCCGGATCCCCAGGGGTACTAACTATGGCTACACCTTC. The V gene is TRBV6-6, the J gene TRBJ1-2, with a tentative D call TRBD1 (6 bases). CDR3 length: 15 residues. Germline CDR1 is MNHNY and CDR2 is SVGAGI (reference sequence). Deletions cut 10 bases from V and 0 bases from J, with 18 bases between.

Turning to this clone: Other DNA sequences in the sample encode the same CDR3. The CDR3 DNA sequence: TGTGCCAGCAGCGTAGCAGGAACTCAAGAGACCCAGTACTTC. Translating it yields CASSVAGTQETQYF. This chain uses TRBV9 with TRBJ2-5; D not resolved. The length of the CDR3 is 14 residues. Deletions cut 0 bases from V and 2 bases from J, with 8 bases between. CDR1 and CDR2 from the germline V gene are SGDLS and YYNGEE.

This chain connects TRBV9 to TRBJ2-7; D possibly uses TRBD1 or TRBD2 (5 bases each). Germline V gene lookup returns CDR1 SGDLS and CDR2 YYNGEE. The CDR3 extends over 14 amino acids. Deletions cut 7 bases from V and 3 bases from J, with 17 bases between. The CDR3 sequence: CASASGLGVYEQYF. The CDR3, as DNA: TGTGCCAGCGCGTCCGGGTTGGGGGTCTACGAGCAGTACTTC.

The chain joins TRBV15 to TRBJ2-7, with D uncertain. Per the germline V gene, CDR1 is LNHNV and CDR2 is YYDKDF (reference sequence). With 3 bases removed from V and 2 bases from J, the gap between germline ends came to 17 bases. The CDR3 has 16 residues. CDR3 in amino acids: CATSSPFVESTYEQYF. DNA for the CDR3: TGTGCCACCAGCAGTCCCTTTGTCGAGAGCACCTACGAGCAGTACTTC.

This rearrangement joins TRBV4-3 to TRBJ2-3; 9 nucleotides line up with TRBD2. Germline V lookup: CDR1 LGHNA, CDR2 YSLEER. After removal of 1 base from V and 3 bases from J, the junction contained 8 bases not matched to a gene. There are 17 residues in the CDR3. In DNA, the CDR3 is TGCGCCAGCAGCCAAGGGGGGGGTAGCGGGAGAACAGATACGCAGTATTTT. Protein: CASSQGGGSGRTDTQYF.

V usage is TRBV7-9 and J usage is TRBJ2-7; TRBD1 matches 8 bases. Germline assignment: CDR1 SEHNR and CDR2 FQNEAQ (reference sequence). The CDR3 is 16 residues long. Trimming cost V 4 bases and J 3 bases; bases outside gene matches: 11. The chain's CDR3 is CASSSSFGTGFYEQYF. CDR3 nucleotides: TGTGCCAGCAGCTCATCTTTTGGGACAGGATTCTACGAGCAGTACTTC.

This rearrangement joins TRBV6-1 to TRBJ1-2; 9 bases map to TRBD1. In germline, CDR1 is MNHNS, CDR2 SASEGT. Trimming cost V 7 bases and J 4 bases; bases outside gene matches: 4. This CDR3 contains 13 residues. The CDR3 is CASTTGGFYGYTF. Written as DNA, the CDR3 is TGTGCCAGCACTACAGGGGGCTTCTATGGCTACACCTTC.

The chain carries TRBV11-2 and TRBJ1-1; a weak D match, TRBD1 (6 bases). This CDR3 contains 14 residues. V was trimmed by 4 bases and J by 0 bases, leaving 9 bases between them. Germline CDR1 is SGHAT and CDR2 is FQNNGV. The CDR3 here is CASSSGTLNTEAFF. The CDR3 DNA reads as TGTGCCAGCAGCTCCGGGACATTGAACACTGAAGCTTTCTTT.

The rearrangement links TRBV7-8 to TRBJ2-7; the D is unclear. The CDR3 spans 13 residues. V was shortened by 1 base and J by 3 bases, with 7 bases between the two germline ends. Germline lookup yields CDR1 SGHVS and CDR2 FQNEAQ. CDR3 bases: TGTGCCAGCAGCTTAGATGGTAGCTACGAGCAGTACTTC. Its protein is CASSLDGSYEQYF.

This chain uses TRBV6-6 with TRBJ2-7, with 7 bases identical to TRBD2. Germline trimming cut 6 bases from V and 0 bases from J; bases unmatched to any gene: 8. This CDR3 has 15 residues. The germline gives CDR1 MNHNY, CDR2 SVGAGI (reference sequence). CDR3 region: CASRVSGTNSYEQYF. The CDR3 nucleotides read TGTGCCAGCAGAGTCAGCGGGACGAACTCCTACGAGCAGTACTTC.

The chain uses TRBV2 and TRBJ2-5, with a weak D call TRBD2 (6 bases). The germline V and J ends were trimmed by 0 bases and 5 bases, with 10 bases remaining between them. CDR3 length: 14 amino acids. The germline CDR1 and CDR2 sequences are SNHLY and FYNNEI. The CDR3 DNA is TGTGCCAGCAGTGAAGCGGGGGGAGAGGAGACCCAGTACTTC. This translates into CASSEAGGEETQYF.

This chain links TRBV6-5 with TRBJ1-1; D ambiguous. CDR3 size: 11 residues. Germline V gives CDR1 MNHEY, CDR2 SVGAGI. V was clipped by 5 bases and J by 4 bases, with 5 bases between them. The CDR3 region has the DNA TGTGCCAGCAGTCTGGGCACTGAAGCTTTCTTT. As protein: CASSLGTEAFF.

This chain connects TRBV5-6 to TRBJ2-7; D might be TRBD2 (5 bases). The germline CDR1 and CDR2 sequences are SGHDT and YYEEEE. The length of the CDR3 is 14 residues. Trimming took off 4 bases at V and 4 bases at J, with 15 bases between the two ends. The CDR3 bases are TGTGCCAGCAGCCTCCCGGGATCAATATACGAGCAGTACTTC. This gives the protein CASSLPGSIYEQYF.

This chain joins TRBV6-5 and TRBJ1-2; tentatively, D is TRBD1 (5 bases). The CDR3 extends over 16 amino acids. Germline assignment: CDR1 MNHEY and CDR2 SVGAGI. V dropped 1 base and J dropped 2 bases, with 14 bases sitting between them. CDR3 sequence reads: CASSYFQSTANYGYTF. In nucleotides, the CDR3 is TGTGCCAGCAGTTACTTTCAATCGACAGCGAACTATGGCTACACCTTC.

The chain links TRBV7-6 to TRBJ2-5, with D perhaps matching TRBD2 (6 bases). Trimming left V 5 bases short and J 2 bases short, with 12 bases between. This CDR3 spans 14 amino acids. CDR1 SGHVS and CDR2 FNYEAQ come from the germline V gene. CDR3 protein: CASSPSRGQETQYF. The CDR3 bases are TGTGCCAGCAGCCCTAGTCGGGGGCAAGAGACCCAGTACTTC. The variable domain in full, with the rest retrieved from reference TRBV7-6 and TRBJ2-5, is GAGVSQSPRYKVTKRGQDVALRCDPISGHVSLYWYRQALGQGPEFLTYFNYEAQQDKSGLPNDRFSAERPEGSISTLTIQRTEQRDSAMYRCASSPSRGQETQYFGPGTRLLVL.